The 11 T cell receptor beta chains below all came from one sample that was sequenced in a study of Tregs in tolerant kidney transplant recipients. Produced via immunoSEQ multiplex PCR; TCRdb's table is partial and in-frame only. The repertoire holds about 240,000 clones, with roughly 84% as singletons. Sequenced input: CD4+ T cells from blood. These receptors came from a human donor in good health.

This clone was found once. The CDR3 is CAWSLGGTGQPQHF. The CDR3, as DNA: TGTGCCTGGAGCCTCGGTGGTACCGGGCAGCCCCAGCATTTT. This chain connects TRBV30 to TRBJ1-5; D remains ambiguous. With 3 bases removed from V and 7 bases from J, the gap between germline ends came to 16 bases. Germline lookup yields CDR1 GTSNPN and CDR2 SVGIG (reference sequence). This CDR3 is built from 14 residues. The full variable domain, completed using reference TRBV30 and TRBJ1-5, is SQTIHQWPATLVQPVGSPLSLECTVEGTSNPNLYWYRQAAGRGLQLLFYSVGIGQISSEVPQNLSASRPQDRQFILSSKKLLLSDSGFYLCAWSLGGTGQPQHFGDGTRLSIL.

The chain links TRBV6-1 to TRBJ1-5; 7 bases match TRBD1. The junction had 3 bases not matched to a gene; V was cut back by 4 bases and J by 3 bases. Looked up from germline, CDR1 is MNHNS and CDR2 is SASEGT. The CDR3 is 14 amino acids. CDR3 coding DNA: TGTGCCAGCAGTGTAGGGACAGTCAATCAGCCCCAGCATTTT. Encoded protein: CASSVGTVNQPQHF.

The chain has TRBV5-1 and TRBJ2-2; 10 bases agree with TRBD1. The CDR3 sequence is 17 residues long. The germline CDR1 and CDR2 sequences are SGHRS and YFSETQ. Losses at the gene ends were 4 bases for V and 2 bases for J; bases not matched to a gene: 8. CDR3 protein: CASSLSTGGANTGELFF. In DNA form, the CDR3 reads TGCGCCAGCAGCCTATCGACAGGGGGCGCAAACACCGGGGAGCTGTTTTTT.

This chain connects TRBV5-1 to TRBJ2-7; D is perhaps TRBD2 (7 bases). This CDR3 is 16 amino acids long. Trimming took off 4 bases at V and 0 bases at J, with 17 bases between the two ends. The germline gives CDR1 SGHRS, CDR2 YFSETQ. CDR3 region: CASSPTQGGSSYEQYF. Here the CDR3 DNA reads TGCGCCAGCAGCCCGACACAGGGAGGGAGCTCCTACGAGCAGTACTTC.

V and J are TRBV18 and TRBJ1-1; D is unresolved. This CDR3 region has 11 residues. In germline, CDR1 is KGHSH, CDR2 LQKENI. V lost 5 bases and J lost 7, with 8 bases in between. CDR3 amino acids: CASSGEDEAFF. CDR3 nucleotide sequence: TGTGCCAGCTCAGGGGAGGATGAAGCTTTCTTT.

The chain uses TRBV29-1 and TRBJ2-2; TRBD2 is a possible D gene (5 bases). Germline CDR1 reads SQVTM; CDR2 reads ANQGSEA. This CDR3 is built from 16 residues. V dropped 8 bases and J dropped 4 bases, with 23 bases sitting between them. The CDR3 reads CSTYLVGGEGTGELFF. For the CDR3, the DNA is TGCAGCACTTACCTAGTAGGCGGCGAGGGCACCGGGGAGCTGTTTTTT.

This clone was detected once. The chain links TRBV11-2 to TRBJ1-6, with TRBD1 matching over 8 bases. The length of the CDR3 is 19 residues. Germline trimming cut 0 bases from V and 9 bases from J; bases unmatched to any gene: 16. Germline-derived CDR1 and CDR2 are SGHAT and FQNNGV. CDR3 amino acids: CASSLDLPTRTGMISPLHF. The CDR3 nucleotides are TGTGCCAGCAGCTTAGATCTGCCTACGAGGACAGGGATGATTTCACCCCTCCACTTT.

The count of this clone is one. This rearrangement joins TRBV4-1 to TRBJ1-4; D possibly corresponds to TRBD1 (5 bases). V dropped 0 bases and J dropped 7 bases, with 18 bases sitting between them. The CDR3 extends over 17 amino acids. Germline CDR1 reads MGHRA; CDR2 reads YSYEKL. Here the CDR3 reads CASSQDPPGGAREKLFF. The CDR3 DNA reads as TGCGCCAGCAGCCAAGATCCCCCCGGCGGGGCGCGTGAAAAACTGTTTTTT.

The J gene is TRBJ1-1, the V gene TRBV11-2; 12 bases are shared with TRBD1. J lost 10 bases, V lost 1 base, and 13 bases had no gene match. The CDR3 has 17 residues. Per germline, CDR1 SGHAT and CDR2 FQNNGV. CDR3: CASSLAPKGQGARGAFF. The DNA of the CDR3 is TGTGCCAGCAGCTTAGCCCCCAAGGGACAGGGGGCGAGGGGAGCTTTCTTT.

This clone was seen only a few times. A junction end diverges from the germline sequence, so it may reflect a read error. The rearrangement links TRBV7-7 to TRBJ1-1; D is uncertain. Per germline, CDR1 SSHAT and CDR2 FNYEAQ (reference sequence). The CDR3 length is 13 residues. The CDR3 bases are TGTGCTAGCAGCCCGGGCCTGAACACTGAAGCTTTCTTT. It specifies CASSPGLNTEAFF. The variable domain in full, completed from reference TRBV7-7 and TRBJ1-1, reads GAGVSQSPRYKVTKRGQDVTLRCDPISSHATLYWYQQALGQGPEFLTYFNYEAQPDKSGLPSDRFSAERPEGSISTLTIQRTEQRDSAMYRCASSPGLNTEAFFGQGTRLTVV.

The chain carries TRBV19 and TRBJ1-2, with D unclear. The CDR3 spans 13 residues. Germline V gives CDR1 LNHDA, CDR2 SQIVND (reference sequence). V was cut by 10 bases and J by 0 bases, with 12 bases left in between. CDR3 loop: CATAGGANYGYTF. The DNA of the CDR3 is TGTGCCACCGCCGGAGGTGCTAACTATGGCTACACCTTC.